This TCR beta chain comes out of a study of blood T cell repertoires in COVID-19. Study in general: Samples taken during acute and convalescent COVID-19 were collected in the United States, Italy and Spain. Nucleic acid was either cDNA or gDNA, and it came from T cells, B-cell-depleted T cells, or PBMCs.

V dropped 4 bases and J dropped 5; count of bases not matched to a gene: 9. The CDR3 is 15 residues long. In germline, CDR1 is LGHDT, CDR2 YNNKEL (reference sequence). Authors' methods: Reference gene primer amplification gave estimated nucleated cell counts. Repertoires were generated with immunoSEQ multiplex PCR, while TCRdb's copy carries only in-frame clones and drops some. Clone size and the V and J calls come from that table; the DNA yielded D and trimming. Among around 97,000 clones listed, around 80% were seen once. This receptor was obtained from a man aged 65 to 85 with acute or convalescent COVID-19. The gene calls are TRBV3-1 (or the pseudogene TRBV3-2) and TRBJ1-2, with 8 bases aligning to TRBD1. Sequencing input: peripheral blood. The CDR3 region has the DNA TGTGCCAGCAGCCCCCTAGACAGGGGTACGTATGGCTACACCTTC. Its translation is CASSPLDRGTYGYTF.